This T cell receptor (beta chain) was captured by sequencing in a study of T cells expressing NK-cell markers. TCRdb reanalyzed the 5' RACE reads, giving one entry per CDR3 protein sequence and no DNA. This listing includes some 280,000 distinct CDR3 sequences. The germline V gene encodes CDR1 MNHEY and CDR2 SVGEGT. CDR3 length equals 16 residues. What was sequenced was blood T cells: a sorted CD56 or NKG2C T cell subset, CD4+ or CD8+ T cells, or bulk PBMC T cells (not recorded which). The sequence was obtained from a man between 18 and 35 years old in good health. The J gene is TRBJ2-4, the V gene TRBV6-2 or TRBV6-3; TCRdb lists TRBD2, though no DNA is available to test this call. This CDR3 is CASSYSTSGPQNIQYF.